This T cell receptor beta chain is drawn from a study of OX40 agonist ivuxolimab in advanced cancers. Background on the whole study: The costimulatory receptor OX40 (CD134) was targeted by ivuxolimab, a fully human IgG2 agonistic monoclonal antibody. Intravenous ivuxolimab was administered to patients every 2 weeks at six dose levels: 0.01, 0.1, 0.3, 1.5, 3 and 10 mg/kg. Among the approximately 50 dose-escalation patients, about 20 had hepatocellular carcinoma, about 15 melanoma, 9 renal cell carcinoma and 9 head and neck cancer. The dose-escalation cohort was approximately 83% male with a mean age of about 65 years, ranging from roughly 20 to 80. Prior anti-PD-1, anti-PD-L1 or anti-CTLA-4 therapy was permitted, and about two fifths of dose-escalation patients had received checkpoint inhibitors. Three dose-escalation patients achieved partial responses, one with hepatocellular carcinoma and two with cutaneous melanoma. Peripheral TCRbeta sequencing was intended to test whether TCR sequence diversity was altered and clonal T-cell expansion was caused by ivuxolimab. The monotherapy dose-escalation portion (N ≈ 56 patients) of the phase I ivuxolimab trial is reported in the paper.

Its CDR3 holds 14 amino acids, cysteine through phenylalanine. Here the CDR3 DNA is all that survives: 42 bases in frame from base 1. CDR1 is given as WNHNN and CDR2 as SYGVQD, both from the germline V gene (reference sequence). V drops 4 bases and J drops 8 bases, leaving 15 bases in between. Patients with autoimmune disease history or receiving systemic immunosuppression were excluded from the trial. Peripheral blood for TCR sequencing was drawn from every dose cohort at baseline, at cycle 4 day 1 and at cycle 7 day 1. The samples were drawn from a first-in-human, open-label, multicenter phase I dose-escalation trial of ivuxolimab. The trial enrolled adults with locally advanced or metastatic head and neck squamous cell, hepatocellular, melanoma or renal cell carcinoma. Before TCR sequencing, CD4+ T cells and CD8+ T cells were sorted from peripheral blood as separate populations. The table lists this clone with a count of one. Its binding antigen is unknown. The input lacks base qualities; no much larger clone sits a single base away.

Points the paper makes about the study in general: On average, CD8+ T cells showed more expanded clones than CD4+ T cells after ivuxolimab. In partial responders in the 0.1-3.0 mg/kg groups, normalized peripheral clonal expansion was found to be among the lowest, especially among CD8+ T cells. Low levels of normalized T-cell clonal expansion were also seen in some nonresponding patients. At doses from 0.1 to 3.0 mg/kg, clonal expansion was seen in both CD4+ and CD8+ blood T cells between baseline and week 6. The antigen specificity of the clonally expanded peripheral T cells was not determined.

Genomic DNA was isolated from the sorted cells so that the TCRbeta CDR3 region could be sequenced. The immunoSEQ Assay was used for sequencing of TCRbeta CDR3 regions. TCRdb provides this immuneACCESS table in a form limited to in-frame rearrangements. Some clones are lacking; in checked studies, under half of them reflect an unresolved V gene, and why the rest are absent is not known. The sample table holds 50,000 to 75,000 clones, of which roughly 86% were seen once. About 1.2% of the sample belongs to the ten largest clones. Here the sequenced sample was CD4+ or CD8+ T cells sorted from blood, taken in a trial of the OX40 agonist ivuxolimab. This clonotype was obtained from an adult with an advanced solid tumor such as melanoma, head and neck, liver or kidney cancer. The V and J genes are TRBV10-1 and TRBJ2-1, with no D gene named confidently. Here is the DNA: TGCGCCAGCAGTGCAACCCGGGCTCGCGATGAGCAGTTCTTC. This is translated as CASSATRARDEQFF.